This T cell receptor (beta chain) was recovered during a study of blood T cell repertoires in COVID-19. The CDR3 runs 18 residues. Germline-derived CDR1 and CDR2 are MDHEN and SYDVKM. V lost 1 base and J 4 bases, leaving 17 bases between the germline ends. This clone was detected once. Repertoires were generated with immunoSEQ multiplex PCR, while TCRdb's copy carries only in-frame clones and drops some. The sample has 20,000 to 25,000 clones, over 65% seen once; the top ten hold 15% to 20%. This chain joins TRBV28 and TRBJ1-6; possible D gene TRBD1, 5 bases. This receptor was obtained from a human donor in a cohort sampled during active or convalescent COVID-19. Sequencing was done on a sample of peripheral blood. CDR3 bases: TGTGCCAGCAGTTTATCTGGGCACTCCGGGACTTATAATTCACCCCTCCACTTT. The encoded protein is CASSLSGHSGTYNSPLHF.